The 27 T cell receptor beta chains below come from one sample, sequenced in a study of blood T cell repertoires in COVID-19. Some clones are missing from TCRdb's copy, which holds only in-frame ones; the method was immunoSEQ multiplex PCR. This table holds under 250,000 clones, about 82% found once. Sequenced sample: peripheral blood. The receptors come from a woman older than 75 with COVID-19, enrolled during active disease.

CDR3 region: CASSTRQGIDGQHNEQFF. The CDR3 nucleotides are TGTGCCAGCAGCACGCGGCAGGGCATTGATGGACAGCACAATGAGCAGTTCTTC. This chain joins TRBV7-8 and TRBJ2-1, with D perhaps matching TRBD1 (6 bases). Per germline, CDR1 SGHVS and CDR2 FQNEAQ. V dropped 5 bases and J dropped 5 bases, with 25 bases sitting between them. This CDR3 contains 18 residues.

The J gene is TRBJ2-7, the V gene TRBV21-1; the table's TRBD1 call for D was not verified on the DNA. TRBV21-1 is described as a pseudogene. The CDR3 has 17 amino acids. CDR3 residues: CASSNWNGTGGSYEQYV. In DNA, the CDR3 is TGTGCCAGCAGCAATTGGAACGGGACAGGGGGCTCCTACGAGCAGTACGTC.

The chain uses TRBV7-9 and TRBJ2-2; D is perhaps TRBD2 (7 bases). V lost 4 bases, J lost 3 bases, and 12 bases lay in between. This CDR3 has 15 amino acids. CDR1 and CDR2 (germline): SEHNR, FQNEAQ (reference sequence). The CDR3, as DNA: TGTGCCAGCAGCTATCGAGGGGGGGACACCGGGGAGCTGTTTTTT. It translates to CASSYRGGDTGELFF.

The V gene is TRBV18, the J gene TRBJ2-7, with 7 bases aligning to TRBD1. Looked up from germline, CDR1 is KGHSH and CDR2 is LQKENI. CDR3 length equals 14 residues. Unmatched junction bases numbered 13, after V lost 9 bases and J lost 5 bases. CDR3 coding DNA: TGTGCCAGTTGCGACAGGGAACCCCCGGACGAGCAGTACTTC. This codes for CASCDREPPDEQYF.

This clone was counted between two and nine times. The chain couples TRBV11-2 to TRBJ2-3; the D gene is possibly TRBD2 (6 bases). CDR1 SGHAT and CDR2 FQNNGV come from the germline V gene. This CDR3 has 14 amino acids. Trimming shortened V by 6 bases and J by 4 bases, and 14 bases separated the two germline ends. As DNA, the CDR3 is TGTGCCAGCAGTCCCCGAGGAGGGGCAGATACGCAGTATTTT. This translates into CASSPRGGADTQYF. The variable domain in full, completed from reference TRBV11-2 and TRBJ2-3, reads EAGVAQSPRYKIIEKRQSVAFWCNPISGHATLYWYQQILGQGPKLLIQFQNNGVVDDSQLPKDRFSAERLKGVDSTLKIQPAKLEDSAVYLCASSPRGGADTQYFGPGTRLTVL.

The chain recombines TRBV15 with TRBJ1-2; 7 bases are a match to TRBD1. Germline lookup yields CDR1 LNHNV and CDR2 YYDKDF (reference sequence). After removal of 0 bases from V and 4 bases from J, the junction contained 5 bases not matched to a gene. The CDR3 contains 15 residues. CDR3 region: CATSRDTGVGYGYTF. CDR3 coding DNA: TGTGCCACCAGCAGAGATACAGGGGTCGGCTATGGCTACACCTTC.

V gene TRBV27 combines with J gene TRBJ1-3; no firm D call. Per the germline V gene, CDR1 is MNHEY and CDR2 is SMNVEV (reference sequence). Trimming removed 1 base at V and 4 bases at J, with 5 bases between. This CDR3 spans 13 amino acids. The CDR3 region is CASSLLQGNTIYF. CDR3 nucleotides: TGTGCCAGCAGTTTATTACAGGGAAACACCATATATTTT.

This clone was seen a single time. The chain recombines TRBV20-1 with TRBJ1-2, with D uncertain. Germline CDR1 DFQATT, CDR2 SNEGSKA (reference sequence). Trimming removed 3 bases from V and 2 bases from J, with 10 bases in between. The CDR3 is made up of 13 amino acids. CDR3 region: CSASDPRNYGYTF. The CDR3 DNA follows: TGCAGTGCTAGTGATCCGCGAAACTATGGCTACACCTTC.

V gene TRBV2 combines with J gene TRBJ1-5; D may be TRBD1 (5 bases). V lost 4 bases and J lost 3, with 13 bases in between. This CDR3 is built from 15 residues. Germline values: CDR1 SNHLY, CDR2 FYNNEI. The CDR3 sequence: CASSVGGTTNQPQHF. CDR3 DNA: TGTGCCAGCAGTGTGGGGGGAACTACCAATCAGCCCCAGCATTTT. The whole variable domain, remainder taken from reference TRBV2 and TRBJ1-5, is EPEVTQTPSHQVTQMGQEVILRCVPISNHLYFYWYRQILGQKVEFLVSFYNNEISEKSEIFDDQFSVERPDGSNFTLKIRSTKLEDSAMYFCASSVGGTTNQPQHFGDGTRLSIL.

This clone was seen once. This chain connects TRBV2 to TRBJ1-5; D not certain. Germline V CDR1 and CDR2: SNHLY, FYNNEI. CDR3 length equals 13 residues. V lost 8 bases and J 1 base, leaving 9 bases between the germline ends. The CDR3 coding sequence is TGTGCCAGCGCCCTATCGAGCAATCAGCCCCAGCATTTT. Protein product: CASALSSNQPQHF. Combining the CDR3 with reference TRBV2 and TRBJ1-5 gives the whole variable domain EPEVTQTPSHQVTQMGQEVILRCVPISNHLYFYWYRQILGQKVEFLVSFYNNEISEKSEIFDDQFSVERPDGSNFTLKIRSTKLEDSAMYFCASALSSNQPQHFGDGTRLSIL.

The chain joins TRBV21-1 to TRBJ2-7; the table's D call of TRBD1 was not tested on the DNA. TRBV21-1 is noted as a pseudogene. This CDR3 has 19 amino acids. The CDR3 reads CASSFTEGQGKSLGYEQYV. The CDR3 DNA is TGTGCCAGCAGCTTTACCGAGGGACAGGGTAAATCGTTAGGCTACGAGCAGTACGTC.

This chain connects TRBV19 to TRBJ1-2, with TRBD1 matching over 9 bases. After removal of 5 bases from V and 4 bases from J, the junction contained 8 bases not matched to a gene. The CDR3 spans 15 residues. Germline loops: CDR1 LNHDA, CDR2 SQIVND (reference sequence). The CDR3 is CASSDTGGRSYGYTF. CDR3 coding DNA: TGTGCCAGTAGTGATACAGGGGGCAGGAGCTATGGCTACACCTTC.

The chain uses TRBV30 and TRBJ2-1, with a possible D match to TRBD1 (6 bases). The ends were cut back, 3 bases at V and 4 bases at J, with 16 bases in the middle. CDR1 and CDR2 (germline): GTSNPN, SVGIG (reference sequence). The length of the CDR3 is 15 residues. CDR3 amino acids: CAWSVGTPTYNEQFF. CDR3 DNA: TGTGCCTGGAGCGTCGGGACACCGACATACAATGAGCAGTTCTTC.

The rearrangement joins TRBV6-5 to TRBJ1-2; a possible D gene is TRBD1 (5 bases). This CDR3 is built from 15 residues. Germline assignment: CDR1 MNHEY and CDR2 SVGAGI. V was shortened by 0 bases and J by 4 bases, with 12 bases between the two germline ends. The CDR3 DNA reads TGTGCCAGCAGTTACTCGCGGGGGGAGGGCTATGGCTACACCTTC. It is translated as CASSYSRGEGYGYTF.

V is TRBV7-9 and J is TRBJ1-2, with D maybe TRBD1 (6 bases). There are 14 residues in the CDR3. Deletions cut 1 base from V and 6 bases from J, with 12 bases between. The germline gives CDR1 SEHNR, CDR2 FQNEAQ (reference sequence). CDR3 nucleotides: TGTGCCAGCAGCTTAGGGGTAGGGGGAGATGGCTACACCTTC. Its protein product is CASSLGVGGDGYTF.

The rearrangement uses TRBV6-5 and TRBJ1-2, with TRBD1 identical over 8 bases. CDR3 length: 14 residues. Germline CDR1 reads MNHEY; CDR2 reads SVGAGI. V lost 6 bases, J lost 2 bases, and 5 bases stayed unmatched. In DNA form, the CDR3 reads TGTGCCAGCAGCAGGGGGCTCGGAAACTATGGCTACACCTTC. Translation: CASSRGLGNYGYTF.

This clone was observed once. The V gene is TRBV6-1, the J gene TRBJ1-1; no reliable D call. V gave up 2 bases and J gave up 0 bases, with 7 bases separating them. Germline assignment: CDR1 MNHNS and CDR2 SASEGT. The CDR3 consists of 14 residues. The chain's CDR3 is CASSELAMNTEAFF. Here the CDR3 DNA reads TGTGCCAGCAGTGAACTAGCGATGAACACTGAAGCTTTCTTT.

V is TRBV10-3 and J is TRBJ1-2; D might be TRBD1 (6 bases). The CDR3 spans 15 residues. V dropped 5 bases and J dropped 6 bases, with 19 bases sitting between them. CDR1 is ENHRY and CDR2 is SYGVKD in the germline V gene. CDR3 coding DNA: TGTGCCATCAGTAACTACGGGGCCAGGGGAAATGGCTACACCTTC. This codes for CAISNYGARGNGYTF.

This chain joins TRBV11-2 and TRBJ2-7; possibly TRBD1 for D (6 bases). Trimming took 3 bases from V and 0 from J, leaving 9 bases between them. The germline V gene encodes CDR1 SGHAT and CDR2 FQNNGV. CDR3 length equals 14 residues. CDR3 region: CASSFGTSSYEQYF. The CDR3 nucleotides are TGTGCCAGCAGCTTCGGGACAAGCTCCTACGAGCAGTACTTC.

The CDR3 nucleotides read TGCGCCAGCAGCCAAGATCAGGGGGCCTCTGGAAACACCATATATTTT. It specifies CASSQDQGASGNTIYF. The V gene is TRBV4-1, the J gene TRBJ1-3, with 8 nucleotides matching TRBD1. The CDR3 has 16 residues. The junction had 1 base not matched to a gene; V was cut back by 0 bases and J by 0 bases. CDR1 and CDR2 from the germline V gene are MGHRA and YSYEKL.

V is TRBV5-5 and J is TRBJ2-7; TRBD1 matches at 10 bases. V shed 3 bases and J 1 base; nucleotides not matched to a gene: 4. Looked up from germline, CDR1 is SGHKS and CDR2 is YYEKEE (reference sequence). CDR3 length: 15 amino acids. The DNA for the CDR3 is TGTGCCAGCAGCTCGGGACAGGGGTTTTCCTACGAGCAGTACGTC. This codes for CASSSGQGFSYEQYV.

V and J are TRBV28 and TRBJ1-5, with 7 positions matching TRBD1. The CDR3 contains 16 residues. Germline CDR1 and CDR2: MDHEN and SYDVKM. J gave up 5 bases and V 2 bases, and 9 bases lay outside the gene matches. CDR3 bases: TGTGCCAGCAGTTTACCCCCGGGACAGTCTGATCAGCCCCAGCATTTT. This sequence encodes CASSLPPGQSDQPQHF.

The V call is TRBV5-4, the J call TRBJ1-2; 7 nucleotides line up with TRBD1. The germline CDR1 and CDR2 sequences are SGHNT and YYREEE (reference sequence). The CDR3 totals 14 residues. V trimming: 2 bases; J trimming: 2 bases; junction bases outside the gene matches: 3. The CDR3 region has the DNA TGTGCCAGCAGCTTCCCGGGACAGAACTATGGCTACACCTTC. This codes for CASSFPGQNYGYTF.

The J gene is TRBJ2-7, the V gene TRBV28; D not resolved. In germline, CDR1 is MDHEN, CDR2 SYDVKM. With 4 bases removed from V and 2 bases from J, the gap between germline ends came to 15 bases. The CDR3 runs to 15 residues. The chain's CDR3 is CASSSPGVAPYEQYV. For the CDR3, the DNA is TGTGCCAGCAGTTCTCCGGGTGTCGCTCCCTACGAGCAGTACGTC.

The sample holds one count of this clone. The chain recombines TRBV28 with TRBJ1-1, with no clear D. The ends were cut back, 10 bases at V and 1 base at J, with 19 bases in the middle. The V gene's germline CDR1 is MDHEN and CDR2 SYDVKM. CDR3 length: 15 amino acids. CDR3 in DNA: TGTGCCATCCTAAAGCCCGGAGCCCAGAACACTGAAGCTTTCTTT. It specifies CAILKPGAQNTEAFF.

As concerns this clone: This CDR3 is also generated by other DNA sequences in the sample. V gene TRBV5-1 combines with J gene TRBJ2-3; 13 bases are shared with TRBD2. In germline, CDR1 is SGHRS, CDR2 YFSETQ. The CDR3 is made up of 15 amino acids. The junction had 3 bases not matched to a gene; V was cut back by 4 bases and J by 4 bases. The CDR3 DNA is TGCGCCAGCAGCACTAGCGGGGGGGCCGCAGATACGCAGTATTTT. Its translation: CASSTSGGAADTQYF.

The chain joins TRBV6-5 to TRBJ2-7, with 7 bases identical to TRBD1. The CDR3 extends over 14 amino acids. The ends lost 2 bases at V and 7 bases at J; junction bases unmatched: 8. Germline CDR1 and CDR2: MNHEY and SVGAGI. The CDR3 DNA reads as TGTGCCAGCAGTTACCCTCGACAGGGAGCGGAGCAGTACTTC. Translation: CASSYPRQGAEQYF.